Listed below are T cell receptor beta chains from one sample, sequenced in a study of cytomegalovirus exposure and HLA in healthy donors. Method: immunoSEQ multiplex PCR; TCRdb's copy keeps in-frame clones and lacks some. The sample contains 130,000 to 150,000 clones, 70% to 80% of which appear only once. Sequenced: PBMCs. All receptors come from a young woman in good health and CMV-seropositive. CDR3s include the opening cysteine and the closing phenylalanine or tryptophan. D genes are given only for firm matches. Not every row has a clone size; where given, it reads once, few, many or a size class.

j_call d_call clone_size v_call cdr3_nt cdr3_aa
TRBJ1-4 NA NA TRBV9 TGTGCCAGCAGCGTAGCGGGGGGAGATACTGAAAAACTGTTTTTT CASSVAGGDTEKLFF
TRBJ1-4 NA NA TRBV30 TGTGCCTGGAGGGCAGGGGCGGGGGGGGTTGAAAAACTGTTTTTT CAWRAGAGGVEKLFF
TRBJ1-2 NA NA TRBV5-1 TGCGCCAGCAGCTTGGCAGGGTATGGCTACACCTTC CASSLAGYGYTF
TRBJ1-2 NA NA TRBV4-3 TGCGCCAGCAGCCAAGATCGACAACAGGGTTTCTATGGCTACACCTTC CASSQDRQQGFYGYTF
TRBJ1-6 NA NA TRBV28 TGTGCCAGCAGCCCTCTCCAGGGTAAAAATTCACCCCTCCACTTT CASSPLQGKNSPLHF
TRBJ1-2 TRBD1 NA TRBV4-1 TGCGCGTCGATACTAGGGACAGGGAGTAACTATGGCTACACCTTC CASILGTGSNYGYTF
TRBJ1-1 NA NA TRBV6-4 TGTGCCAGCAGTAGGGGTTCGGGCACTGAAGCTTTCTTT CASSRGSGTEAFF
TRBJ2-3 TRBD1 NA TRBV7-2 TGTGCCAGCAGCCCCAGGACAGGGGCTCAAGGTACGCAGTATTTT CASSPRTGAQGTQYF
TRBJ1-2 TRBD1 once TRBV28 TGTGCCAGCAGACCCCCAGTCGGTCCAGGGGGCCCTTACTATGGCTACACCTTC CASRPPVGPGGPYYGYTF
TRBJ2-7 NA NA TRBV6-1 TGTGCCAGCAGTCCGGGGGGCACCGCCTACGAGCAGTACTTC CASSPGGTAYEQYF
TRBJ2-1 TRBD2 NA TRBV27 TGTGCCAGCAGAACATCGCGGGGGGCGAACTACAATGAGCAGTTCTTC CASRTSRGANYNEQFF
TRBJ2-3 TRBD2 NA TRBV5-4 TGTGCCAGCAGCTCCTGGACTAGCGGGTCAGATACGCAGTATTTT CASSSWTSGSDTQYF
TRBJ1-1 NA NA TRBV28 TGTGCCAGCAGTTCCCCATACTCAGGGGTCCCGGGACGAGCTTTCTTT CASSSPYSGVPGRAFF
TRBJ1-2 TRBD1 NA TRBV18 TGTGCCAGCTCACCCCTCGACAGGGATGGCTACACCTTC CASSPLDRDGYTF
TRBJ1-1 NA NA TRBV7-9 TGTGCCAGCAGCTTACCCGGTCTAAGGGGGACTGAAGCTTTCTTT CASSLPGLRGTEAFF
TRBJ2-3 TRBD2 NA TRBV5-1 TGCGCCAGCAGCGCCTCTCGCGGGGGGAGCGCAGATACGCAGTATTTT CASSASRGGSADTQYF
TRBJ1-4 NA NA TRBV5-4 TGTGCCAGCAGCCGATCGGGTAATGAAAAACTGTTTTTT CASSRSGNEKLFF
TRBJ2-7 TRBD1 NA TRBV28 TGTGCCAGCAGGTCCGACAGGGACAAGTACTTC CASRSDRDKYF
TRBJ2-7 TRBD1 NA TRBV7-2 TGTGCCAGCAGCTTATCGACAGGGGACTCCTACGAGCAGTACTTC CASSLSTGDSYEQYF
TRBJ2-7 TRBD2 NA TRBV7-2 TGTGCCAGCAGCTTAGTGGCGACTAGCGGGGGGTCTACCTACGAGCAGTACTTC CASSLVATSGGSTYEQYF
TRBJ1-2 TRBD1 few TRBV19 TGTGCCAGTACCCCCCAGGGGGCAAACTATGGCTACACCTTC CASTPQGANYGYTF
TRBJ2-5 TRBD1 NA TRBV15 TGTGCCACCAGCAGAACAGGGGAATTGGGCCAAGAGACCCAGTACTTC CATSRTGELGQETQYF
TRBJ1-1 TRBD1 NA TRBV5-4 TGTGCCAGCAGCTTCCGGACAGGGATGAACACTGAAGCTTTCTTT CASSFRTGMNTEAFF
TRBJ2-3 TRBD2 NA TRBV9 TGTGCCAGCAGCGTAGAACTCGGGACTACTACAGATACGCAGTATTTT CASSVELGTTTDTQYF
TRBJ2-7 TRBD1 NA TRBV2 TGTGCCACCTCCGGGACAGGGGTATATTCCTACGAGCAGTACTTC CATSGTGVYSYEQYF
TRBJ2-2 NA NA TRBV29-1 TGCAGCGCAAAGGACACGAACACCGGGGAGCTGTTTTTT CSAKDTNTGELFF
TRBJ2-2 NA NA TRBV5-4 TGTGCCAGCAGCTTGGCCTTGGGGGATTGGGACACCGGGGAGCTGTTTTTT CASSLALGDWDTGELFF
TRBJ2-1 NA NA TRBV30 TGTGCCTGGATCTTTTTCGGCGGCTCCTACAATGAGCAGTTCTTC CAWIFFGGSYNEQFF
TRBJ2-2 TRBD2 NA TRBV10-2 TGCGCCAGCAGCGTACAGCGGGGGGGCACCGGGGAGCTGTTTTTT CASSVQRGGTGELFF
TRBJ2-7 TRBD1 NA TRBV19 TGTGCCAGTAAGGTAGAGGGGGCGAGGGTTCCCTACGAGCAGTACTTC CASKVEGARVPYEQYF
TRBJ1-6 NA NA TRBV7-8 TGTGCCAGCAGAAACAGGGAAGTGGGTTCACCCCTCCACTTT CASRNREVGSPLHF
TRBJ2-1 TRBD2 NA TRBV5-1 TGCGCCAGCAGACCAATAGCGGGGGGTCGAAATGAGCAGTTCTTC CASRPIAGGRNEQFF
TRBJ1-1 NA NA TRBV27 TGTGCCAGCAGTTCCTTTGACAAGAAAGACACTGAAGCTTTCTTT CASSSFDKKDTEAFF
TRBJ1-6 NA NA TRBV6-6 TGTGCCAGCGGCCCGGACAGCGAGTCTTCACCCCTCCACTTT CASGPDSESSPLHF
TRBJ2-5 NA once TRBV7-9 TGTGCCAGCGCGGGGGAGACCCAGTACTTC CASAGETQYF
TRBJ1-2 NA NA TRBV6-5 TGTGCCAGCAGTTACTCAGGGGGGGCTCCTAACTATGGCTACACCTTC CASSYSGGAPNYGYTF
TRBJ2-1 NA few TRBV5-4 TGTGCCAGCAGCTCGGACAGTTGGGAGCAGTTCTTC CASSSDSWEQFF
TRBJ1-5 NA NA TRBV19 TGTGCCAGTAGCACAGACCGCTCTAGCAATCAGCCCCAGCATTTT CASSTDRSSNQPQHF
TRBJ1-1 NA NA TRBV7-9 TGTGCCAGCAGCCTTGCAGGGCCCCCTGAAGCTTTCTTT CASSLAGPPEAFF
TRBJ1-6 NA NA TRBV10-2 TGCGCCACCACAGGTTTCCCATTGGATTCACCCCTCCACTTT CATTGFPLDSPLHF
TRBJ1-2 TRBD1 NA TRBV5-1 TGCGCCAGCAGCTTGGCCCCTGACAGGGTCGGTAAGGATGGCTACACCTTC CASSLAPDRVGKDGYTF
TRBJ1-5 TRBD1 NA TRBV27 TGTGCCAGCAGTGACAGGGCTGGGCAGCCCCAGCATTTT CASSDRAGQPQHF
TRBJ1-3 NA NA TRBV18 TGTGCCAGCTCCCCGATCGACAGCTCTGGAAACACCATATATTTT CASSPIDSSGNTIYF
TRBJ2-7 TRBD1 NA TRBV14 TGTGCCAGCAGCCTAGGTCAGGGGGCTTACGAGCAGTACTTC CASSLGQGAYEQYF
TRBJ1-2 TRBD1 once TRBV6-1 TGTGCCAGCAGTTCCCAGGGGGCGCGGGGCTACACCTTC CASSSQGARGYTF
TRBJ2-6 NA NA TRBV5-1 TGCGCCAGCAGCCAGGCCCCTGGGGGGGCATCTGGGGCCAACGTCCTGACTTTC CASSQAPGGASGANVLTF
TRBJ2-1 NA NA TRBV7-2 TGTGCCAGCAGCTTCAGGGGCCACAATGAGCAGTTCTTC CASSFRGHNEQFF
TRBJ2-6 NA NA TRBV5-1 TGCGCCAGCAGCCTCGAGGCCACAGGGACTGGGGCCAACGTCCTGACTTTC CASSLEATGTGANVLTF
TRBJ1-2 TRBD1 NA TRBV6-1 TGTGCCAGCAGTGGGGGGACAGGAAATGGCTACACCTTC CASSGGTGNGYTF
TRBJ1-1 NA NA TRBV7-9 TGTGCCAGCAGCTTAGATGTTGAGGTCGGGGAAGCTTTCTTT CASSLDVEVGEAFF
TRBJ2-1 NA NA TRBV5-4 TGTGCCAGCAGGAGTTGGAATGAGCAGTTCTTC CASRSWNEQFF
TRBJ1-5 NA NA TRBV6-5 TGTGCCAGCAGTTACGACAGGAATCAGCCCCAGCATTTT CASSYDRNQPQHF
TRBJ2-3 TRBD2 NA TRBV19 TGTGCCAGTAGTATAGGGCTAGCGGGGGCCTTCACAGATACGCAGTATTTT CASSIGLAGAFTDTQYF
TRBJ1-4 NA NA TRBV6-5 TGTGCCAGCAGTTACTCGGAGTCGGGAGGAGAAAAACTGTTTTTT CASSYSESGGEKLFF
TRBJ2-7 NA few TRBV4-3 TGCGCCAGCAGCCCCGCAAGACTTACAGGGTGGAGCTCCTACGAGCAGTACTTC CASSPARLTGWSSYEQYF
TRBJ2-2 TRBD1 few TRBV6-6 TGTGCCAGCAGGGGGACAGGGAACACCGGGGAGCTGTTTTTT CASRGTGNTGELFF
TRBJ1-6 NA NA TRBV5-6 TGTGCCAGCAGCTTCGGCAGGGGAGGGATATCACCCCTCCACTTT CASSFGRGGISPLHF
TRBJ2-2 NA NA TRBV7-2 TGTGCCAGCAGCTGGGGCCGGAACACCGGGGAGCTGTTTTTT CASSWGRNTGELFF
TRBJ2-6 NA once TRBV2 TGTGCCAGCAGTTCCTCGAGAGCTGGGGCCAACGTCCTGACTTTC CASSSSRAGANVLTF
TRBJ2-1 TRBD2 NA TRBV27 TGTGCCAGCAGTTCCATAGCGGGGGGGCCCCCCTCCTACAATGAGCAGTTCTTC CASSSIAGGPPSYNEQFF